Below are 3 T cell receptor beta chains sequenced from a single sample in a study of blood T cell repertoires in COVID-19. Profiling relied on immunoSEQ multiplex PCR, and the TCRdb table lists in-frame clones only, not all of them. The sample carries some 100,000 clones, about 87% recorded once. The sequencing sample was made of peripheral blood. The receptors here all came from a woman between 25 and 40 years old with acute or convalescent COVID-19.

The V gene is TRBV5-6, the J gene TRBJ1-3; maybe TRBD1 (6 bases). This CDR3 spans 15 amino acids. Germline values: CDR1 SGHDT, CDR2 YYEEEE. Trimming cost V 4 bases and J 2 bases, with 13 bases left between them. The CDR3 spells CASSPTTGTGNTIYF. Here the CDR3 DNA reads TGTGCCAGCAGCCCGACGACAGGCACTGGAAACACCATATATTTT.

The chain links TRBV5-1 to TRBJ1-6, with 9 bases identical to TRBD1. CDR1 is SGHRS, CDR2 YFSETQ, per germline. The CDR3 consists of 14 residues. Trimming cost V 4 bases and J 9 bases; bases outside gene matches: 5. As DNA, the CDR3 is TGCGCCAGCAGCAGGACAGGGGATAGTTCACCCCTCCACTTT. This gives the protein CASSRTGDSSPLHF.

This clone appeared once. The V and J genes are TRBV6-5 and TRBJ1-2; 9 bases are a match to TRBD1. The CDR3 is 16 amino acids. Unmatched junction bases numbered 14, after V lost 6 bases and J lost 6 bases. Per germline, CDR1 MNHEY and CDR2 SVGAGI. CDR3 sequence (DNA): TGTGCCAGCAGGTACCTCGGGACAGGGAACGTCAATGGCTACACCTTC. Translating gives CASRYLGTGNVNGYTF.